Below, one TCR beta chain is given with its context. V lost 1 base and J 1 base, leaving 7 bases between the germline ends. Looked up from germline, CDR1 is SGHTA and CDR2 is FQGTGA. The CDR3 contains 14 residues. Repertoires were generated with immunoSEQ multiplex PCR, while TCRdb's copy carries only in-frame clones and drops some. The table lists 210,000 or so clones, approximately 80% of them singletons. This specimen comes from a study of blood T cell repertoires in COVID-19. The chain uses TRBV7-3 and TRBJ1-1; the D gene is possibly TRBD1 (6 bases). This clonotype originated in a human donor in a cohort sampled during active COVID-19. Sequencing was performed on peripheral blood. DNA of the CDR3: TGTGCCAGCAGCTTAATGGGGGCGAACACTGAAGCTTTCTTT. Its protein is CASSLMGANTEAFF.